Following are 3 T cell receptor beta chains from one sample sequenced in a study of immune characterization of retroperitoneal liposarcoma. TCRdb processed the PCR reads anew with MiXCR; each CDR3 protein has one entry. The sample yields about 10,000 distinct CDR3 sequences, around 30% seen once. Sample: tumor tissue. The receptors were sampled from a male donor with retroperitoneal liposarcoma.

The table lists this clonotype with many counts. The chain joins TRBV11-1 to TRBJ2-3; D not certain. This CDR3 contains 17 residues. V gave up 1 base and J gave up 5 bases, with 19 bases separating them. In germline, CDR1 is SGHAT, CDR2 FQDESV (reference sequence). The CDR3 protein is CASSLGTASGLGDTQYF. The CDR3 nucleotides are TGTGCCAGCAGCTTAGGTACTGCGTCAGGATTGGGAGATACGCAGTATTTT.

This clonotype came up many times. This rearrangement joins TRBV12-3 or TRBV12-4 to TRBJ2-3; 16 bases are shared with TRBD2. CDR3 size: 15 residues. V was pared by 7 bases and J by 6 bases, with 4 bases of the junction left unmatched. CDR3 region: CASKPGLAGGDTQYF. Written as DNA, the CDR3 is TGTGCCAGCAAGCCGGGACTAGCGGGAGGGGATACGCAGTATTTT.

The rearrangement joins TRBV6-1 to TRBJ1-2; no firm D call. This CDR3 is 12 amino acids long. Trimming stripped 4 bases from V and 8 bases from J, with 11 bases between. Germline V gene sequence: CDR1 MNHNS, CDR2 SASEGT. CDR3 DNA sequence: TGTGCCAGCAGTGTAGACCTAGGAGGCTACACCTTC. Amino acids: CASSVDLGGYTF.